The 13 T cell receptor beta chains reported below all come from one sample, sequenced in a study of metastatic and nonmetastatic thyroid tumors. Every patient underwent thyroid surgery untreated. With MiXCR, TCRdb reprocessed the PCR reads. Here the sample spans 70,000 or so clones, 13% to 15% being singletons. Material: blood. All receptors derive from a male donor with papillary thyroid cancer or a benign thyroid nodule (not recorded which). Some clones in this sample may be carry-over from other donors' samples.

Details on this clone: This sample also contains other DNA sequences that code for the same CDR3. The chain joins TRBV18 to TRBJ2-3; 8 bases match TRBD1. The CDR3 totals 15 residues. The germline V gene has CDR1 KGHSH and CDR2 LQKENI. The J segment lost 0 bases and the V segment lost 8 bases, leaving 7 bases of the junction unmatched. CDR3 region: CASTLQGASTDTQYF. The CDR3, as DNA: TGTGCCAGCACGCTGCAGGGGGCCAGCACAGATACGCAGTATTTT.

Ten or more counts support this clone. This sequence may be a read error, since a much larger clone differs from it by one base. The V call is TRBV5-5, the J call TRBJ1-2; no definite D call. The CDR3 has 15 residues. From germline, CDR1 is SGHKS and CDR2 YYEKEE (reference sequence). The CDR3 DNA is TGTGCCAGCAGATTGGTTTTAGACCTTAACTATGGCTACACCTTC. Translating it yields CASRLVLDLNYGYTF.

A note on this clone: This may stem from a read error, because a much larger clone lies one nucleotide away. The DNA is left out, because the CDR3 cannot be placed on it with certainty; the CDR3 is given as TCRdb lists it. Other DNA variants within this sample encode the same CDR3. The genes are TRBV9 and TRBJ2-3; TRBD1 is the table's D call, not checked against the DNA. The CDR3 contains 15 residues when both ends are counted. The V gene's germline CDR1 is SGDLS and CDR2 YYNGEE. The CDR3 reads CASSVGGGNTDTQYF.

This clone was seen ten or more times. The V call is TRBV6-1, the J call TRBJ1-2; no definite D call. The germline CDR1 and CDR2 sequences are MNHNS and SASEGT. Trimming left V 6 bases short and J 4 bases short, with 18 bases between. The CDR3 length is 15 residues. CDR3 sequence (DNA): TGTGCCAGCAGGAGTTCCGACGGGCTGCTCTATGGCTACACCTTC. It specifies CASRSSDGLLYGYTF.

At least ten counts were recorded for this clone. The rearrangement joins TRBV10-2 to TRBJ2-3; 9 bases are shared with TRBD1. Germline CDR1 reads WSHSY; CDR2 reads SAAADI. CDR3 length: 16 amino acids. After removal of 4 bases from V and 6 bases from J, the junction contained 11 bases not matched to a gene. CDR3 sequence (DNA): TGCGCCAGCAGTGGACACGTGGACAGGGGTTGGGATACGCAGTATTTT. This encodes CASSGHVDRGWDTQYF.

Of note for this clone: A junction boundary mismatches the germline segment, possibly from a read error. The J gene is TRBJ2-5, the V gene TRBV9, with D uncertain. CDR1 and CDR2 (germline): SGDLS, YYNGEE. This CDR3 comprises 13 residues. The CDR3 spells CASASERAETQCF. CDR3 DNA: TGTGCCAGCGCATCAGAAAGGGCAGAGACCCAGTGCTTC.

This clone was recorded many times. The CDR3 DNA reads TGTGCCAGTAGTATAGGGGGCAATCAGCCCCAGCATTTT. Translating gives CASSIGGNQPQHF. The chain recombines TRBV19 with TRBJ1-5; D ambiguous. In germline, CDR1 is LNHDA, CDR2 SQIVND (reference sequence). This CDR3 comprises 13 residues. Trimming removed 1 base at V and 2 bases at J, with 3 bases between.

This clone was seen repeatedly, ten times or more. This chain connects TRBV28 to TRBJ2-4; maybe TRBD2 (5 bases). CDR1 is MDHEN and CDR2 is SYDVKM in the germline V gene. CDR3 length: 13 amino acids. Deletions cut 7 bases from V and 2 bases from J, with 9 bases between. The chain's CDR3 is CASTGSSKNIQYF. The CDR3 DNA reads TGTGCCAGCACGGGGAGTTCCAAAAACATTCAGTACTTC. The whole variable domain, remainder taken from reference TRBV28 and TRBJ2-4, is DVKVTQSSRYLVKRTGEKVFLECVQDMDHENMFWYRQDPGLGLRLIYFSYDVKMKEKGDIPEGYSVSREKKERFSLILESASTNQTSMYLCASTGSSKNIQYFGAGTRLSVL.

In this sample, this clone turned up many times. This rearrangement joins TRBV25-1 to TRBJ1-5, with 7 bases identical to TRBD1. J gave up 3 bases and V 3 bases, and 11 bases lay outside the gene matches. The CDR3 loop spans 17 amino acids. Germline V gene lookup returns CDR1 MGHDK and CDR2 SYGVNS. The CDR3 loop reads CASSEWSPTGFNQPQHF. The DNA of the CDR3 is TGTGCCAGCAGTGAGTGGTCCCCGACAGGGTTCAATCAGCCCCAGCATTTT.

As for this clone: A much larger clone is a single base away; this may be a read error. Other DNA sequences in the same sample also yield this CDR3. The chain employs TRBV5-4 and TRBJ2-7; D remains unclear. The CDR3 has 12 amino acids. Germline V gene data show CDR1 as SGHNT and CDR2 as YYREEE (reference sequence). The CDR3 spells CASSLPGYEQYV. CDR3 coding DNA: TGTGCAAGCAGCTTGCCCGGCTACGAGCAGTACGTC.

Ten or more counts support this clone. The chain joins TRBV10-3 to TRBJ1-4, with 7 bases that match TRBD1. Germline V lookup: CDR1 ENHRY, CDR2 SYGVKD. J lost 13 bases, V lost 4 bases, and 9 bases had no gene match. This CDR3 is built from 13 residues. CDR3 coding DNA: TGTGCCATCAGTGGGGACAGTACAACAGGACTGTTTTTT. Protein: CAISGDSTTGLFF.

The chain is built from TRBV20-1 and TRBJ2-3; D not resolved. The CDR3 has 13 residues. In germline, CDR1 is DFQATT, CDR2 SNEGSKA (reference sequence). V was clipped by 0 bases and J by 1 base, with 5 bases between them. CDR3: CSARDYGTDTQYF. CDR3 nucleotides: TGCAGTGCTAGAGATTACGGCACAGATACGCAGTATTTT.

The sample holds many counts of this clone. The chain employs TRBV10-3 and TRBJ2-7, with TRBD2 matching over 8 bases. The J segment lost 3 bases and the V segment lost 2 bases, leaving 12 bases of the junction unmatched. The CDR3 covers 17 residues. The germline gives CDR1 ENHRY, CDR2 SYGVKD. For the CDR3, the DNA is TGTGCCATCAGTGAGACCCCCCTTACTAGCGGCAGCTACGAGCAGTACTTC. Translating gives CAISETPLTSGSYEQYF.